The sequence of this T cell receptor (beta chain) was determined in a study of blood T cells in healthy people across ages. CDR1 is MDHEN, CDR2 SYDVKM, per germline. The CDR3 is 10 residues long. V lost 4 bases, J lost 6 bases, and 4 bases lay in between. The use of a sample-barcoded 5' primer and a J-beta primer mix characterized a second PCR of about 6 to 12 cycles. Via MiXCR, TCRdb re-called the 5' RACE reads, giving one row per CDR3 protein. This table has 540,000 or so distinct CDR3 sequences, 47% appearing once. This clonotype was seen more than once but under ten times. The sample consisted of blood. The clonotype originates from an older man in good health. The chain combines TRBV28 with TRBJ2-7; D gene unclear. CDR3 coding DNA: TGTGCCAGCAGTTCCGGCGAGCAGTACTTC. Its protein is CASSSGEQYF.